Below, one TCR beta chain is given with its context. Antigen specificity is unknown. This specimen belongs to a study of cytomegalovirus exposure and HLA in healthy donors. Study-level findings and limits: Cytomegalovirus-associated TCR beta chains were listed, numbering 150 to 200. It has been reported that TCR beta sequences accurately predicted the HLA-A and HLA-B alleles of most subjects.

In the PCR, 60 Vbeta and 13 Jbeta primers were used. The data were produced by immunoSEQ multiplex PCR, yet TCRdb's version contains in-frame clones alone and is incomplete. This sample has 75,000 to 95,000 clones, with about 60% found just once. The material sequenced was PBMCs. The sequence was obtained from a woman aged 25 to 39 in good health and CMV-seronegative.

CDR3 sequence (DNA): TGTGCCAGCAGGGGGAGGAACACCATATATTTT. Encoded protein: CASRGRNTIYF. This chain links TRBV27 with TRBJ1-3; the D is unclear. There are 11 residues in the CDR3. CDR1 is MNHEY, CDR2 SMNVEV, per germline (reference sequence). Trimming removed 6 bases from V and 7 bases from J, with 7 bases in between.